The clone carrying this TCR beta chain appeared a single time. No antigen is known for it. The entry originates in a study of T cell responses to AZD1222 COVID-19 vaccine. Overall study results and limits: No day 14 peak samples; only post-peak repertoires were characterized. An increase in Spike-specific TCR breadth and depth was observed after two AZD1222 doses.

Sequencing used immunoSEQ multiplex PCR; TCRdb keeps in-frame clones, though not all of them. The profile shows around 76,000 clones, roughly 81% of them singletons. V lost 6 bases, J lost 0 bases, and 11 bases lay in between. CDR1 and CDR2 from the germline V gene are KGHSH and LQKENI. This CDR3 comprises 14 residues. The starting material was peripheral blood, obtained on day 0 of AZD1222 vaccination. The V gene is TRBV18, the J gene TRBJ1-2; D is ambiguous. This TCR came from an adult in good health. This CDR3 reads CASSQQNPNYGYTF. CDR3 in DNA: TGTGCCAGCTCCCAACAGAATCCTAACTATGGCTACACCTTC. The entire variable domain, with the rest obtained from reference TRBV18 and TRBJ1-2, is as follows: NAGVMQNPRHLVRRRGQEARLRCSPMKGHSHVYWYRQLPEEGLKFMVYLQKENIIDESGMPKERFSAEFPKEGPSILRIQQVVRGDSAAYFCASSQQNPNYGYTFGSGTRLTVV.